The 2 T cell receptor beta chains given below trace back to one sample, sequenced in a study of blood T cell repertoires in COVID-19. Repertoires were generated with immunoSEQ multiplex PCR, while TCRdb's copy carries only in-frame clones and drops some. The table has some 200,000 clones, 82% seen once. Sequencing used peripheral blood. The receptors were gathered from a woman aged 40 to 50 with acute or convalescent COVID-19.

The chain recombines TRBV7-9 with TRBJ2-1, with D perhaps TRBD2 (6 bases). This CDR3 spans 16 amino acids. The V end lost 5 bases, the J end lost 9 bases, and 23 bases lay between the germline ends. Germline V lookup: CDR1 SEHNR, CDR2 FQNEAQ (reference sequence). The CDR3: CASSPLGLEHIGEQFF. The CDR3 coding sequence is TGTGCCAGCAGCCCACTGGGACTGGAGCACATCGGTGAGCAGTTCTTC.

This clone has only a few counts. The chain couples TRBV29-1 to TRBJ2-3; D is unresolved. The CDR3 covers 12 residues. Germline loops: CDR1 SQVTM, CDR2 ANQGSEA. V lost 5 bases and J lost 4, with 10 bases in between. Written as DNA, the CDR3 is TGCAGCGTTATCAGCGCGGCAGATACGCAGTATTTT. Its translation is CSVISAADTQYF.